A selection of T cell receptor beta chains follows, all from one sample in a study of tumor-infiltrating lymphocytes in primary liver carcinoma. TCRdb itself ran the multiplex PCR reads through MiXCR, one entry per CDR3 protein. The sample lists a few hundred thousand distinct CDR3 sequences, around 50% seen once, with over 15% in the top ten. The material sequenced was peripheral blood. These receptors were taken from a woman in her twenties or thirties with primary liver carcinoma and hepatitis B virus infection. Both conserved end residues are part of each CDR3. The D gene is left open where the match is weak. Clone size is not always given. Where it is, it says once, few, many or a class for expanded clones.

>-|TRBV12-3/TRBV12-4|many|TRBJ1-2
CASTDGTVFSGYTF
TGTGCCAGCACCGACGGGACTGTGTTCAGTGGCTACACCTTC
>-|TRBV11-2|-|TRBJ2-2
CASSFSVDTWELFF
TGTGCCAGCAGCTTTAGCGTGGACACCTGGGAGCTGTTTTTT
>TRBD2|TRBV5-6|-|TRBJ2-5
CASSPQTSGMDQETQYF
TGTGCCAGCAGTCCCCAGACTAGCGGGATGGACCAAGAGACCCAGTACTTC
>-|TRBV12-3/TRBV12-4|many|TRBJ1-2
CASSQDRSYGYTF
TGTGCCAGCAGCCAAGACAGGTCGTATGGCTACACCTTC
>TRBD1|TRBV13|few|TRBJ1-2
CASSYQWDREGGGYTF
TGTGCCAGCAGCTACCAGTGGGACAGGGAGGGTGGTGGCTACACCTTC
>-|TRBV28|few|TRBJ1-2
CASSGEGGYGYTF
TGTGCCAGCAGTGGGGAGGGAGGCTATGGCTACACCTTC
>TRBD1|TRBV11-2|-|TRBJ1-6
CVSGRLLPGQGNSPLHF
TGTGTCAGCGGCCGGCTCCTACCGGGACAGGGGAATTCACCCCTCCACTTT
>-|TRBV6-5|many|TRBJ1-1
CASSYEGVLNTEAFF
TGTGCCAGCAGTTACGAGGGGGTACTGAACACTGAAGCTTTCTTT
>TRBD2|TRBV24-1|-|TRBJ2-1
CATSDRIAGHYNEQFF
TGTGCCACCAGTGATCGTATAGCGGGACACTACAATGAGCAGTTCTTC
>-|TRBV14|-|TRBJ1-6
CASNQDVLGVGPLHF
TGTGCCAGCAACCAAGATGTTCTCGGGGTTGGACCCCTCCACTTT
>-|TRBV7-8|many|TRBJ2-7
CASSLGSGAYEQYF
TGTGCCAGCAGCTTAGGGTCGGGGGCGTACGAGCAGTACTTC
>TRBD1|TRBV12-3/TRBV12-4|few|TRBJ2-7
CASSLEDRGHEQYF
TGTGCCAGCAGTTTAGAGGACAGGGGCCACGAGCAGTACTTC
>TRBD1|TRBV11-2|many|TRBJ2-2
CASRYSRGRTGELFF
TGTGCCAGCCGATACTCGAGGGGGCGCACCGGGGAGCTGTTTTTT
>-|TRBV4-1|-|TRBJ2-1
CASSQEGRSYNEQFF
TGCGCCAGCAGCCAAGAGGGGAGGTCCTACAATGAGCAGTTCTTC
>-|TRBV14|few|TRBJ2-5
CASDPEQTQETQYF
TGTGCCAGCGACCCGGAGCAAACCCAAGAGACCCAGTACTTC
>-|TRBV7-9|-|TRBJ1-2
CASSLPLGLYTF
TGTGCCAGCAGCTTACCGCTAGGTCTCTACACCTTC
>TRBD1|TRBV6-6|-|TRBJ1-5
CASSYYTGQSDQPQHF
TGTGCCAGCAGTTACTATACGGGACAGAGCGATCAGCCCCAGCATTTT
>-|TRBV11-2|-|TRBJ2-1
CAISGRGPSGDEQSF
TGTGCCATCAGCGGCCGCGGGCCCAGCGGCGATGAGCAGTCCTTC
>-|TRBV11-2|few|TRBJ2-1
CASSLGPTNQFF
TGTGCCAGCAGCTTGGGCCCTACGAACCAGTTCTTC
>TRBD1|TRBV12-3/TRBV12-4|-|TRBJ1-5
CASGNRDRGNQPQHF
TGTGCCAGCGGCAACCGGGACAGGGGTAATCAGCCCCAGCATTTT
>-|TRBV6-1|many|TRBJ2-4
CASRLAKNIQYF
TGTGCCAGCAGGCTAGCCAAAAACATTCAGTACTTC
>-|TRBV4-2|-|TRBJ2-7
CASSQDKGSGYEHYF
TGTGCCAGCAGCCAAGATAAGGGGAGCGGCTACGAGCACTACTTC
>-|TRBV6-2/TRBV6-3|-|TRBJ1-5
CASSYATGHSNQPQHF
TGTGCCAGCAGTTACGCCACGGGGCACAGCAATCAGCCCCAGCATTTT
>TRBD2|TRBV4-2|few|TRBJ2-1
CASSGGLAFGGTANEQFF
TGTGCCAGCAGCGGCGGACTAGCGTTTGGAGGAACGGCGAATGAGCAGTTCTTC
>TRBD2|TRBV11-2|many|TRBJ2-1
CASSLMLAEWNEQFF
TGTGCCAGCAGCTTAATGCTAGCGGAGTGGAATGAGCAGTTCTTC
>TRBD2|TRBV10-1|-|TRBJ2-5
CASSAYASGQETQYF
TGCGCCAGCAGTGCCTACGCTAGCGGCCAAGAGACCCAGTACTTC
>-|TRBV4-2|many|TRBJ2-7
CASSQDHGSYEQYF
TGTGCCAGCAGCCAAGATCACGGGAGCTACGAGCAGTACTTC
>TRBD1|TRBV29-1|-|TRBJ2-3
CSVEYYGQGIDTQYF
TGCAGCGTTGAGTATTATGGACAGGGGATAGATACGCAGTATTTT
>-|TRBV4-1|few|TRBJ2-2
CASSHAVGTGELFF
TGCGCCAGCAGCCACGCCGTCGGAACCGGGGAGCTGTTTTTT
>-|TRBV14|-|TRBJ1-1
CASSQLQSADAFF
TGTGCCAGCAGCCAACTACAAAGCGCTGATGCTTTCTTT
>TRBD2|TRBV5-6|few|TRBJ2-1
CASSFRDYAYNEQFF
TGTGCCAGCAGCTTCCGGGACTATGCCTACAATGAGCAGTTCTTC
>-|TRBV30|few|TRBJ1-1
CAWSGGGTEAFF
TGTGCCTGGAGTGGAGGGGGCACTGAAGCTTTCTTT
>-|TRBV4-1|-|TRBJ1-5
CTSSQAGSGNQPQHF
TGCACCAGCAGCCAAGCTGGGAGTGGCAATCAGCCCCAGCATTTT
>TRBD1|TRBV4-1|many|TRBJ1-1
CASSQTKTGTVFEAFF
TGCGCCAGCAGCCAGACCAAAACCGGGACAGTTTTCGAAGCTTTCTTT
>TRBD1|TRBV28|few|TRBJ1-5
CASSLGQLNQPQHF
TGTGCCAGCAGTTTGGGACAGCTGAATCAGCCCCAGCATTTT
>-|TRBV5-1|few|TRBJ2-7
CASSREFSYEQYF
TGCGCCAGCAGCCGAGAATTCTCCTACGAGCAGTACTTC
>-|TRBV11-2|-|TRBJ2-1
CTSSLSGGRLDEQFF
TGTACCAGCAGCTTAAGTGGTGGGAGGTTAGACGAGCAGTTCTTC
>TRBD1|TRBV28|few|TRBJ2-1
CASSFLALTGGRNEQFF
TGTGCCAGCAGTTTTTTAGCTTTGACAGGGGGCCGGAATGAGCAGTTCTTC
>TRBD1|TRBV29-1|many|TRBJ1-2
CSVRGQNGYTF
TGCAGCGTCAGGGGGCAGAATGGCTACACCTTC
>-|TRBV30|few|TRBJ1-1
CAWTPLVIAEAFF
TGTGCCTGGACTCCCCTGGTTATCGCTGAAGCTTTCTTT
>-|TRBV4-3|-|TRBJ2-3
CASSQEGPGLAGDTQYF
TGCGCCAGCAGCCAAGAGGGGCCGGGACTGGCAGGGGATACGCAGTATTTT